These 31 T cell receptor beta chains were all obtained from the same sample, sequenced in a study of CD8+ T cells in alopecia areata. Individuals with alopecia areata gave both lesional scalp punch biopsies and peripheral blood for collection. RNA extraction and reverse transcription yielded cDNA as sequencing template. The protocol was immunoSEQ multiplex PCR, while the TCRdb copy is restricted to in-frame clones and leaves out a portion. The sample includes about 19,000 clones, about 70% of them seen just once. This specimen consisted of skin, obtained at week 0. The source is a human donor with alopecia areata.

The chain combines TRBV11-1 with TRBJ2-7; D call uncertain. V shed 5 bases and J shed 8 bases, with 7 bases lying between them. CDR3 size: 10 residues. Germline V gene lookup returns CDR1 SGHAT and CDR2 FQDESV (reference sequence). The CDR3 is CASSPPQQYF. In DNA form, the CDR3 reads TGTGCCAGCAGCCCCCCTCAGCAGTACTTC.

The chain uses TRBV6-5 and TRBJ1-6; 8 positions agree with TRBD1. Germline loops: CDR1 MNHEY, CDR2 SVGAGI. This CDR3 has 15 residues. J gave up 6 bases and V 5 bases, and 6 bases lay outside the gene matches. Here the CDR3 reads CASSRTGLANSPLHF. CDR3 coding DNA: TGTGCCAGCAGTAGGACAGGGTTGGCTAATTCACCCCTCCACTTT.

The chain combines TRBV27 with TRBJ1-1, with no clear D. The V and J ends lost 5 bases and 0 bases respectively, with 7 bases between them. In germline, CDR1 is MNHEY, CDR2 SMNVEV (reference sequence). The CDR3 spans 13 residues. The CDR3 region has the DNA TGTGCCAGCAGTCCGACCTTGAACACTGAAGCTTTCTTT. Protein sequence: CASSPTLNTEAFF.

The V gene is TRBV7-9, the J gene TRBJ1-6; tentative D call: TRBD1 (5 bases). The CDR3 has 14 amino acids. The V end lost 5 bases, the J end lost 10 bases, and 15 bases lay between the germline ends. Germline CDR1 SEHNR, CDR2 FQNEAQ (reference sequence). CDR3 sequence: CASSRGTVRSPLHF. Written as DNA, the CDR3 is TGTGCCAGCAGCCGAGGGACTGTTAGATCACCCCTCCACTTT.

The V call is TRBV4-1, the J call TRBJ1-1; TRBD1 might be the D (5 bases). The V end lost 6 bases, the J end lost 5 bases, and 16 bases lay between the germline ends. Germline CDR1 and CDR2: MGHRA and YSYEKL. The CDR3 sequence is 14 residues long. The CDR3 sequence: CASSLGRGITEAFF. The DNA for the CDR3 is TGCGCCAGCAGTCTAGGGAGGGGAATAACTGAAGCTTTCTTT.

CDR3 coding DNA: TGTGCCAGCAGCTCCTTAGCGGGGGTCTTGACAGATACGCAGTATTTT. Protein product: CASSSLAGVLTDTQYF. This rearrangement joins TRBV7-8 to TRBJ2-3, with 9 bases fitting TRBD2. Germline V gives CDR1 SGHVS, CDR2 FQNEAQ. CDR3 size: 16 residues. The trim removed 4 bases at V and 3 bases at J, leaving 8 bases unmatched.

The rearrangement uses TRBV9 and TRBJ2-7; D not certain. The CDR3 spans 15 residues. V lost 0 bases and J lost 2, with 12 bases in between. CDR1 is SGDLS and CDR2 is YYNGEE in the germline V gene. CDR3 DNA: TGTGCCAGCAGCGTAGGGCTTACCCTCCCCTACGAGCAGTACTTC. It translates to CASSVGLTLPYEQYF.

By share, this clone ranks as medium-sized (0.01 to 0.1%). The chain uses TRBV10-3 and TRBJ1-2; no reliable D call. V lost 3 bases, J lost 6 bases, and 11 bases lay in between. The CDR3 is made up of 13 amino acids. Germline V gene data show CDR1 as ENHRY and CDR2 as SYGVKD. In DNA, the CDR3 is TGTGCCATCAGTGATCTGCGTTCGGATGGCTACACCTTC. Protein: CAISDLRSDGYTF.

The rearrangement uses TRBV28 and TRBJ2-7; 7 bases align to TRBD2. The CDR3 runs to 15 residues. Unmatched junction bases numbered 9, after V lost 6 bases and J lost 1 base. Germline V lookup: CDR1 MDHEN, CDR2 SYDVKM. The CDR3 is CASRGETSSSYEQYF. The CDR3 nucleotides read TGTGCCAGCAGGGGGGAGACTAGCAGTTCCTACGAGCAGTACTTC. Combining the CDR3 with reference TRBV28 and TRBJ2-7 gives the whole variable domain DVKVTQSSRYLVKRTGEKVFLECVQDMDHENMFWYRQDPGLGLRLIYFSYDVKMKEKGDIPEGYSVSREKKERFSLILESASTNQTSMYLCASRGETSSSYEQYFGPGTRLTVT.

The chain joins TRBV11-3 to TRBJ2-1; D is unclear. The CDR3 consists of 12 residues. Germline V gives CDR1 SGHNT, CDR2 YENEEA. Deletions cut 6 bases from V and 9 bases from J, with 12 bases between. Written as DNA, the CDR3 is TGTGCCAGCAGTTATGCGGTGTTTGAGCAGTTCTTC. Translated: CASSYAVFEQFF.

This clone was found a few times. For the CDR3, the DNA is TGTGCCAGCAGCTTAGGGTCAGCGCAGTACTTC. This translates into CASSLGSAQYF. The chain employs TRBV7-8 and TRBJ2-7; D remains unclear. The germline gives CDR1 SGHVS, CDR2 FQNEAQ. Trimming shortened V by 1 base and J by 9 bases, and 7 bases separated the two germline ends. This CDR3 has 11 residues.

The chain combines TRBV19 with TRBJ2-1; 7 positions agree with TRBD2. The CDR3 is 16 residues long. From germline, CDR1 is LNHDA and CDR2 SQIVND (reference sequence). The V gene end was trimmed by 5 bases and the J gene end by 2 bases; junction bases not matched to a gene: 9. The CDR3: CASSPSSGRAYNEQFF. CDR3 DNA: TGTGCCAGTAGTCCTTCTAGCGGTAGGGCCTACAATGAGCAGTTCTTC.

V is TRBV5-1 and J is TRBJ2-5, with 9 bases fitting TRBD1. The J call may be mistaken, given a closer DNA end match to TRBJ2-7. This CDR3 comprises 16 residues. CDR1 is SGHRS, CDR2 YFSETQ, per germline. The CDR3 protein is CASSPATGGRSYEQYF. The CDR3 DNA follows: TGCGCCAGCAGCCCTGCTACAGGGGGCCGGTCCTACGAGCAGTACTTC.

The genes are TRBV7-2 and TRBJ2-1, with D possibly called TRBD1 or TRBD2 (5 bases each). Trimming shortened V by 5 bases and J by 8 bases, and 16 bases separated the two germline ends. Germline V gene data show CDR1 as SGHTA and CDR2 as FQGNSA. CDR3 length: 14 residues. CDR3 in DNA: TGTGCCAGCAGCCTCGGGACCCGTAGCTATGAGCAGTTCTTC. Its translation: CASSLGTRSYEQFF.

V is TRBV5-1 and J is TRBJ2-5; 8 bases are a match to TRBD1. The CDR3 has 15 amino acids. Trimming cost V 4 bases and J 2 bases; bases outside gene matches: 7. From germline, CDR1 is SGHRS and CDR2 YFSETQ. CDR3 sequence (DNA): TGCGCCAGCAGCAAGGACAGGGTTGGGCAAGAGACCCAGTACTTC. It encodes CASSKDRVGQETQYF.

This clone is medium-sized (0.01 to 0.1%). V is TRBV6-6 and J is TRBJ1-6; D perhaps matches TRBD1 (6 bases). This CDR3 spans 13 amino acids. V was trimmed by 5 bases and J by 18 bases, leaving 20 bases between them. CDR1 MNHNY and CDR2 SVGAGI come from the germline V gene (reference sequence). The CDR3, as DNA: TGTGCCAGCAGTCCCCACCTACAGGGTGAAAACCACTTT. Its translation is CASSPHLQGENHF.

V gene TRBV21-1 combines with J gene TRBJ2-7. TRBV21-1 is an annotated pseudogene. This CDR3 has 16 residues. The CDR3 protein is CASSKEAPLASYEQYF. The CDR3 DNA follows: TGTGCCAGCAGCAAAGAGGCCCCGCTTGCCTCCTACGAGCAGTACTTC.

The CDR3 protein is CATSREGASGGKNIQYF. The CDR3 DNA is TGTGCCACCAGCAGAGAAGGGGCGAGCGGGGGGAAAAACATTCAGTACTTC. The chain recombines TRBV15 with TRBJ2-4; 9 bases agree with TRBD2. J gave up 4 bases and V 0 bases, and 7 bases lay outside the gene matches. CDR3 length: 17 amino acids. Germline values: CDR1 LNHNV, CDR2 YYDKDF (reference sequence).

This chain links TRBV29-1 with TRBJ2-5, with 9 bases lining up with TRBD2. This CDR3 has 14 residues. Germline V gene data show CDR1 as SQVTM and CDR2 as ANQGSEA. V shed 6 bases and J 1 base; nucleotides not matched to a gene: 6. The CDR3: CSVAAGGFQETQYF. The DNA for the CDR3 is TGCAGCGTGGCAGCGGGGGGCTTCCAAGAGACCCAGTACTTC.

This rearrangement joins TRBV7-2 to TRBJ1-1, with D uncertain. Germline V CDR1 and CDR2: SGHTA, FQGNSA. V gave up 6 bases and J gave up 5 bases, with 10 bases separating them. The CDR3 runs to 12 residues. The CDR3: CASRILRTEAFF. The CDR3 bases are TGTGCCAGCAGAATACTGCGAACTGAAGCTTTCTTT.

V gene TRBV29-1 combines with J gene TRBJ2-5; D is possibly TRBD1 or TRBD2 (6 bases each). V was pared by 8 bases and J by 1 base, with 14 bases between. The CDR3 sequence is 13 residues long. Germline CDR1 is SQVTM and CDR2 is ANQGSEA. CDR3 sequence (DNA): TGCAGCCACAGGGAGGACCGCCAAGAGACCCAGTACTTC. Its protein product is CSHREDRQETQYF.

For this clone: The junction and the germline gene differ at one end; a read error may be behind it. The chain recombines TRBV5-4 with TRBJ2-5; the D gene is possibly TRBD1 (5 bases). Germline CDR1 is SGHNT and CDR2 is YYREEE (reference sequence). The CDR3 length is 13 residues. The CDR3 here is CASTGQSQQTQYF. The CDR3 DNA follows: TGTGCCAGCACCGGACAAAGCCAACAGACCCAGTACTTC.

In DNA form, the CDR3 reads TGTGCCAGCAGCACACAGGGTGGAACTGGGGCCAACGTCCTGACTTTC. Protein sequence: CASSTQGGTGANVLTF. The V call is TRBV7-9, the J call TRBJ2-6, with D perhaps matching TRBD1 (6 bases). V shed 5 bases and J shed 2 bases, with 13 bases lying between them. This CDR3 contains 16 residues. The germline V gene encodes CDR1 SEHNR and CDR2 FQNEAQ (reference sequence). Full variable domain (outside the CDR3, taken from reference TRBV7-9 and TRBJ2-6): DTGVSQNPRHKITKRGQNVTFRCDPISEHNRLYWYRQTLGQGPEFLTYFQNEAQLEKSRLLSDRFSAERPKGSFSTLEIQRTEQGDSAMYLCASSTQGGTGANVLTFGAGSRLTVL.

The table lists this clone with a few counts. The V call is TRBV13, the J call TRBJ1-1, with D unresolved. Per the germline V gene, CDR1 is PRHDT and CDR2 is FYEKMQ (reference sequence). CDR3 length: 11 amino acids. The V and J ends lost 5 bases and 5 bases respectively, with 6 bases between them. This CDR3 reads CASSLETEAFF. The CDR3 region has the DNA TGTGCCAGCAGCCTGGAAACTGAAGCTTTCTTT.

This chain links TRBV5-5 with TRBJ1-1; 7 bases match TRBD1. The germline V gene has CDR1 SGHKS and CDR2 YYEKEE (reference sequence). After removal of 1 base from V and 3 bases from J, the junction contained 3 bases not matched to a gene. The CDR3 has 14 amino acids. The CDR3 spells CASSLRGPYTEAFF. The DNA for the CDR3 is TGTGCCAGCAGCTTGAGGGGGCCTTACACTGAAGCTTTCTTT.

Regarding this clone: The same CDR3 arises from other DNA sequences in this sample as well. J is TRBJ1-1 and V is TRBV7-9; D not resolved. Trimming removed 3 bases from V and 0 bases from J, with 11 bases in between. The germline V gene encodes CDR1 SEHNR and CDR2 FQNEAQ (reference sequence). The CDR3 is made up of 15 amino acids. CDR3 amino acids: CASSFPLGMNTEAFF. The DNA of the CDR3 is TGTGCCAGCAGCTTCCCCCTAGGAATGAACACTGAAGCTTTCTTT.

This clone was counted a few times. The V call is TRBV20-1, the J call TRBJ2-5; D uncertain. CDR1 DFQATT and CDR2 SNEGSKA come from the germline V gene (reference sequence). With 4 bases removed from V and 14 bases from J, the gap between germline ends came to 17 bases. The CDR3 extends over 11 amino acids. DNA of the CDR3: TGCAGTGCTAAGCTCTCCCAATCTTTCTACTTC. It codes for CSAKLSQSFYF.

J is TRBJ1-1 and V is TRBV15; the D is unclear. CDR1 LNHNV and CDR2 YYDKDF come from the germline V gene (reference sequence). The CDR3 is 13 amino acids. V was shortened by 6 bases and J by 5 bases, with 13 bases between the two germline ends. CDR3 nucleotide sequence: TGTGCCACCAGATCCACCTTGGGGACTGAAGCTTTCTTT. This translates into CATRSTLGTEAFF.

This clone occurred a few times. The V gene is TRBV6-5, the J gene TRBJ2-1; D may correspond to TRBD1 or TRBD2 (5 bases each). The CDR3 extends over 14 amino acids. Germline V lookup: CDR1 MNHEY, CDR2 SVGAGI. Deletions cut 8 bases from V and 5 bases from J, with 16 bases between. The CDR3 sequence is CASQSLGVHNEQFF. The CDR3 DNA follows: TGTGCCAGCCAATCGCTGGGGGTCCACAATGAGCAGTTCTTC.

The genes are TRBV23-1 and TRBJ2-7, with D perhaps matching TRBD1 or TRBD2 (5 bases each). TRBV23-1 is filed as an ORF, its function uncertain. The length of the CDR3 is 15 residues. Trimming pared 4 bases from V and 6 bases from J, leaving 19 bases between. CDR3 protein: CASSRFRDPEREQYF. The CDR3 coding sequence is TGCGCCAGCAGTCGATTTAGGGACCCTGAGCGCGAGCAGTACTTC.

The V gene is TRBV15, the J gene TRBJ1-1; weak D call: TRBD1 (5 bases). V was shortened by 1 base and J by 10 bases, with 19 bases between the two germline ends. The CDR3 has 15 amino acids. Germline loops: CDR1 LNHNV, CDR2 YYDKDF (reference sequence). The CDR3 sequence is CATSRAWDGGSVAFF. CDR3 bases: TGTGCCACCAGCAGAGCGTGGGACGGAGGATCCGTAGCTTTCTTT.